The rows below give T cell receptor beta chains drawn from one sample of a study of blood T cell repertoires in COVID-19. Data came from immunoSEQ multiplex PCR; TCRdb stores just in-frame clones and leaves some out. The data hold hundreds of thousands of clones, with about nine tenths observed a single time. The sequencing input was peripheral blood. These receptors were obtained from a woman between 25 and 40 years old with active or convalescent COVID-19. CDR3s include the opening cysteine and the closing phenylalanine or tryptophan. A D gene is named only where the DNA matches it firmly. Size is stated for part of the rows, as once, few or many counts, or as a class when the clone is expanded.

D: -
V: TRBV11-3
J: TRBJ1-1
size: -
CDR3: CASSLEGQNTEAFF
DNA: TGTGCCAGCAGCTTAGAGGGCCAGAACACTGAAGCTTTCTTT

D: -
V: TRBV10-2
J: TRBJ1-1
size: -
CDR3: CASMSGAQGKNTEAFF
DNA: TGCGCCAGCATGTCTGGGGCACAGGGCAAAAACACTGAAGCTTTCTTT

D: TRBD1
V: TRBV5-1
J: TRBJ1-6
size: -
CDR3: CASSSTGENNSPLHF
DNA: TGCGCCAGCAGCTCTACAGGGGAGAATAATTCACCCCTCCACTTT

D: -
V: TRBV15
J: TRBJ1-1
size: once
CDR3: CATSRIRQVRTEAFF
DNA: TGTGCCACCAGCAGGATTAGACAGGTAAGGACTGAAGCTTTCTTT

D: -
V: TRBV6-5
J: TRBJ2-7
size: -
CDR3: CASIPPVISYEQYF
DNA: TGTGCCAGCATTCCCCCGGTCATATCCTACGAGCAGTACTTC

D: -
V: TRBV4-1
J: TRBJ1-2
size: -
CDR3: CASSQEAGYGYTF
DNA: TGCGCCAGCAGCCAAGAAGCAGGCTATGGCTACACCTTC

D: -
V: TRBV19
J: TRBJ1-2
size: few
CDR3: CASSIDARAGYTF
DNA: TGTGCCAGTAGTATAGATGCGAGGGCTGGCTACACCTTC

D: TRBD1
V: TRBV5-6
J: TRBJ1-1
size: -
CDR3: CASSRDRDTEAFF
DNA: TGTGCCAGCAGCCGGGACAGGGACACTGAAGCTTTCTTT

D: -
V: TRBV29-1
J: TRBJ1-1
size: -
CDR3: CSVDTLSDRRGIMNTEAFF
DNA: TGCAGCGTTGATACGCTCAGTGACAGGCGAGGGATCATGAACACTGAAGCTTTCTTT

D: -
V: TRBV7-9
J: TRBJ1-4
size: -
CDR3: CASSSRGGNEKLFF
DNA: TGTGCCAGCAGCTCGAGGGGAGGGAATGAAAAACTGTTTTTT

D: TRBD2
V: TRBV18
J: TRBJ2-3
size: once
CDR3: CASSAGVLDTQYF
DNA: TGTGCCAGCTCAGCGGGGGTGCTAGATACGCAGTATTTT

D: TRBD1
V: TRBV19
J: TRBJ1-1
size: -
CDR3: CASRLRDRATEAFF
DNA: TGTGCCAGTAGGCTACGGGACAGGGCCACTGAAGCTTTCTTT

D: -
V: TRBV5-1
J: TRBJ2-7
size: -
CDR3: CASSLDPRSSSYEQYF
DNA: TGCGCCAGCAGCTTGGATCCTCGCAGTTCCTCCTACGAGCAGTACTTC

D: -
V: TRBV25-1
J: TRBJ1-2
size: once
CDR3: CASTDNYGYTF
DNA: TGTGCCAGCACAGATAACTATGGCTACACCTTC

D: TRBD1
V: TRBV11-3
J: TRBJ1-5
size: -
CDR3: CASSCHRGTSNQPQHF
DNA: TGTGCCAGCAGCTGCCACAGGGGAACAAGCAATCAGCCCCAGCATTTT

D: TRBD1
V: TRBV2
J: TRBJ2-7
size: -
CDR3: CAINRGGQYVPYEQYF
DNA: TGTGCCATCAACCGAGGGGGACAGTATGTCCCATACGAGCAGTACTTC

D: TRBD2
V: TRBV27
J: TRBJ2-1
size: -
CDR3: CASTPGTSGGYNEQFF
DNA: TGTGCCAGCACCCCGGGGACTAGCGGGGGGTACAATGAGCAGTTCTTC

D: TRBD1
V: TRBV4-1
J: TRBJ2-1
size: -
CDR3: CASSRNPTGVTNEQFF
DNA: TGCGCCAGCAGCCGCAATCCGACAGGGGTGACCAATGAGCAGTTCTTC

D: TRBD1
V: TRBV11-2
J: TRBJ1-1
size: -
CDR3: CASSPLSGTGAEAFF
DNA: TGTGCCAGCAGCCCTTTAAGCGGGACAGGGGCTGAAGCTTTCTTT

D: -
V: TRBV6-2/TRBV6-3
J: TRBJ1-5
size: -
CDR3: CASSSLSTGWRNQPQHF
DNA: TGTGCCAGCAGCTCCCTTTCAACAGGGTGGCGCAATCAGCCCCAGCATTTT

D: -
V: TRBV21-1
J: TRBJ1-2
size: -
CDR3: CASSRGGQAFGYTF
DNA: TGTGCCAGCAGCAGAGGGGGACAGGCTTTCGGCTACACCTTC

D: TRBD2
V: TRBV11-2
J: TRBJ2-5
size: -
CDR3: CASSRGRTSGTVLQETQYF
DNA: TGTGCCAGCAGCCGAGGCAGGACTAGCGGGACCGTACTCCAAGAGACCCAGTACTTC

D: -
V: TRBV19
J: TRBJ1-4
size: few
CDR3: CASSLTFVSGEKLFF
DNA: TGTGCCAGTAGTCTTACCTTCGTCTCGGGTGAAAAACTGTTTTTT

D: -
V: TRBV11-3
J: TRBJ1-1
size: once
CDR3: CASSMTANTEAFF
DNA: TGTGCCAGCAGCATGACAGCGAACACTGAAGCTTTCTTT

D: -
V: TRBV5-1
J: TRBJ2-2
size: -
CDR3: CASSPTPGVLNTGELFF
DNA: TGCGCCAGCAGCCCGACCCCAGGGGTTCTGAACACCGGGGAGCTGTTTTTT

D: TRBD1
V: TRBV10-3
J: TRBJ1-2
size: -
CDR3: CAISEAGGNGYTF
DNA: TGTGCCATCAGTGAGGCAGGGGGTAATGGCTACACCTTC

D: TRBD1
V: TRBV4-1
J: TRBJ2-7
size: -
CDR3: CASSRAKAGTGPSYEQYF
DNA: TGCGCCAGCAGCCGGGCAAAGGCCGGGACAGGGCCCTCCTACGAGCAGTACTTC

D: TRBD1
V: TRBV18
J: TRBJ1-5
size: -
CDR3: CASSLGTADSNQPQHF
DNA: TGTGCCAGCTCACTCGGGACAGCGGATAGCAATCAGCCCCAGCATTTT

D: -
V: TRBV11-3
J: TRBJ2-3
size: -
CDR3: CASSPRQGTDTQYF
DNA: TGTGCCAGCAGCCCTCGGCAGGGAACAGATACGCAGTATTTT